The text below deals with one TCR beta chain. V shed 2 bases and J 5 bases; nucleotides not matched to a gene: 9. Germline values: CDR1 LNHDA, CDR2 SQIVND (reference sequence). The CDR3 length is 16 residues. The sample belongs to a study of blood T cell repertoires in COVID-19. The wider study: Researchers got acute and convalescent COVID-19 samples from the United States, Italy and Spain. In each case, the material was cDNA or gDNA derived from T cells, B-cell-depleted T cells, or PBMCs.

Per the original methods: How many nucleated cells were present was estimated from reference gene primer amplification. Sequencing was performed with immunoSEQ multiplex PCR; in TCRdb, only in-frame clones are kept and a portion is missing. V, J and clone size reflect that table, while D and trimming were determined from the DNA. In the table there are some 490,000 clones, approximately 83% of which are singletons. The source of this sequence is a human donor in a cohort sampled during active COVID-19. The sequencing input was peripheral blood. The chain links TRBV19 to TRBJ2-5, with 9 bases aligning to TRBD2. In nucleotides, the CDR3 is TGTGCCAGTAGTATAAGGGCTAGCGGGATTGGGGAGACCCAGTACTTC. Amino acid sequence: CASSIRASGIGETQYF.